This is a list of T cell receptor beta chains from one sample in a study of monozygotic twins with cystic fibrosis. TCRdb keeps only in-frame clones here, not all; method: immunoSEQ multiplex PCR. The data hold 15,000 to 25,000 clones, with about 90% observed a single time. Source material: blood. These receptors all come from a girl aged 2 to 10 with cystic fibrosis. Both conserved end residues are part of each CDR3. D genes are given only for firm matches. Rows may omit the clone size; those that give it use once, few, many or a size class.

v_call	j_call	clone_size	d_call	cdr3_aa	cdr3_nt
TRBV6-4	TRBJ1-1	-	-	CASKAAGANTEAFF	TGTGCCAGCAAAGCTGCCGGAGCTAACACTGAAGCTTTCTTT
TRBV5-6	TRBJ2-3	-	-	CASRRRGGAASTDTQYF	TGTGCCAGCAGGCGGCGTGGGGGAGCGGCTAGCACAGATACGCAGTATTTT
TRBV27	TRBJ1-2	-	-	CASRRREQYGYTF	TGTGCCAGCAGGAGGAGGGAACAGTATGGCTACACCTTC
TRBV5-5	TRBJ2-7	-	TRBD2	CASSLVSRREGEQYF	TGTGCCAGCAGCTTGGTTAGTCGCAGGGAGGGCGAGCAGTACTTC
TRBV28	TRBJ1-2	-	-	CASSLIRGPTNYGYTF	TGTGCCAGCAGTTTAATCCGGGGCCCCACTAACTATGGCTACACCTTC
TRBV5-1	TRBJ1-3	once	-	CASSLTGEAGNTIYF	TGCGCCAGCAGCTTGACGGGGGAAGCTGGAAACACCATATATTTT
TRBV4-2	TRBJ2-7	-	-	CASSPPGSGGEQYF	TGTGCCAGCAGCCCCCCGGGGTCCGGCGGAGAGCAGTACTTC
TRBV7-2	TRBJ1-5	-	-	CASSLVAKTRQPQHF	TGTGCCAGCAGCTTAGTAGCTAAGACCCGTCAGCCCCAGCATTTT
TRBV28	TRBJ2-5	once	TRBD1	CASSPNTGGRETQYF	TGTGCCAGCAGTCCTAACACAGGGGGCCGGGAGACCCAGTACTTC
TRBV5-1	TRBJ1-1	-	-	CASSLPGPKNTEAFF	TGCGCCAGCAGCTTACCGGGACCGAAGAACACTGAAGCTTTCTTT
TRBV4-1	TRBJ2-7	-	TRBD2	CASSQDATSGISYEQYF	TGCGCCAGCAGCCAAGATGCGACTAGCGGAATCTCCTACGAGCAGTACTTC
TRBV9	TRBJ2-3	once	TRBD2	CASSPTTSGRSVTQYF	TGTGCCAGCAGCCCCACCACTAGCGGGAGATCCGTTACGCAGTATTTT
TRBV19	TRBJ2-3	-	-	CASTGHSTDTQYF	TGTGCCAGTACTGGGCACAGCACAGATACGCAGTATTTT
TRBV30	TRBJ1-2	-	-	CAWNTLPAAMGGYTF	TGTGCCTGGAACACCTTGCCGGCGGCTATGGGAGGCTACACCTTC
TRBV28	TRBJ1-2	few	-	CATSAGYGYTF	TGTGCCACTTCGGCGGGCTATGGCTACACCTTC
TRBV4-3	TRBJ2-4	once	-	CASSQVEGAQLAKNIQYF	TGCGCCAGCAGCCAAGTTGAGGGAGCTCAGCTAGCCAAAAACATTCAGTACTTC
TRBV28	TRBJ1-4	-	-	CASRPRAFVNEKLFF	TGTGCCAGCAGACCCCGGGCGTTTGTTAATGAAAAACTGTTTTTT
TRBV6-1	TRBJ2-1	-	-	CAVFGRGLFDNEQFF	TGTGCCGTATTCGGCAGGGGCTTATTCGACAATGAGCAGTTCTTC
TRBV4-1	TRBJ2-3	once	-	CASSQTWGAPDTQYF	TGCGCCAGCAGCCAAACCTGGGGAGCGCCAGATACGCAGTATTTT
TRBV5-4	TRBJ2-2	-	TRBD2	CASSVTGTSWGELFF	TGTGCCAGCAGCGTCACCGGGACTAGTTGGGGGGAGCTGTTTTTT
TRBV4-1	TRBJ1-6	-	-	CASSQDRGGFDSPLHF	TGCGCCAGCAGCCAAGATCGGGGAGGATTTGATTCACCCCTCCACTTT
TRBV6-1	TRBJ1-6	-	-	CASSDRRVRNSPLHF	TGTGCCAGCAGTGATCGCAGGGTCCGTAATTCACCCCTCCACTTT
TRBV6-1	TRBJ1-2	-	-	CASTGVYGYTF	TGTGCCAGCACAGGGGTCTATGGCTACACCTTC
TRBV27	TRBJ2-7	-	TRBD1	CASSLSSTGAYEQYF	TGTGCCAGCAGTTTATCGTCGACAGGGGCCTACGAGCAGTACTTC
TRBV13	TRBJ2-2	-	-	CASSSDSGTVGGELFF	TGTGCCAGCAGTTCAGATTCCGGGACCGTGGGCGGGGAGCTGTTTTTT
TRBV28	TRBJ2-7	-	-	CASSLGQSAGYEQYF	TGTGCCAGCAGTTTAGGACAGTCTGCGGGCTACGAGCAGTACTTC
TRBV13	TRBJ2-5	-	TRBD1	CASSYRPGQPYQETQYF	TGTGCCAGCAGCTACCGACCGGGACAGCCGTACCAAGAGACCCAGTACTTC
TRBV18	TRBJ2-1	-	TRBD2	CASSPPVATSGRAQVVEQFF	TGTGCCAGCTCACCACCGGTAGCAACCAGCGGGAGGGCCCAAGTTGTTGAGCAGTTCTTC
TRBV7-9	TRBJ2-5	-	-	CASSSGNYVETQYF	TGTGCCAGCAGCTCCGGGAACTATGTGGAGACCCAGTACTTC
TRBV25-1	TRBJ1-2	-	-	CASSEWRSENYGYTF	TGTGCCAGCAGTGAATGGAGAAGTGAAAACTATGGCTACACCTTT
TRBV15	TRBJ2-7	once	-	CATSRTASYEQYF	TGTGCCACCAGCAGGACGGCTTCCTACGAGCAGTACTTC
TRBV25-1	TRBJ2-1	-	TRBD1	CASRGTVGNEQFF	TGTGCCAGCAGAGGGACAGTAGGTAATGAGCAGTTCTTC
TRBV4-3	TRBJ1-2	-	-	CASSQERGTYGYTF	TGCGCCAGCAGCCAAGAAAGGGGAACCTATGGCTACACCTTC
TRBV7-9	TRBJ2-7	few	TRBD1	CASSPKTGVQHYEQYF	TGTGCCAGCAGCCCTAAGACAGGGGTTCAACACTACGAGCAGTACTTC
TRBV6-4	TRBJ2-1	-	-	CASSEREGSYNEQFF	TGTGCCAGCAGTGAGCGGGAAGGGTCCTACAATGAGCAGTTCTTC
TRBV28	TRBJ2-7	-	TRBD2	CASSLIGKREIAYEQYF	TGTGCCAGCAGTTTAATCGGCAAGCGGGAGATCGCCTACGAGCAGTACTTC
TRBV11-2	TRBJ2-7	-	TRBD1	CASSPGQGKQYF	TGTGCCAGCAGCCCCGGACAGGGCAAGCAGTACTTC
TRBV5-1	TRBJ2-7	-	-	CASSSEGGSYEQYF	TGCGCCAGCAGCTCCGAAGGGGGGTCCTACGAGCAGTACTTC
TRBV5-1	TRBJ2-7	-	TRBD1	CASSFTGQGPSEQYF	TGCGCCAGCAGCTTCACGGGACAGGGACCTTCCGAGCAGTACTTC
TRBV4-3	TRBJ2-1	-	-	CASSRAGETYNEQFF	TGCGCCAGCAGCCGAGCGGGTGAAACCTACAATGAGCAGTTCTTC
TRBV7-8	TRBJ1-2	-	-	CASSPDRLTNYGYTF	TGTGCCAGCAGCCCGGACAGACTTACTAACTATGGCTACACCTTC
TRBV10-3	TRBJ2-7	-	-	CAISESGGEGSYEQYF	TGTGCCATCAGTGAGTCAGGAGGGGAAGGCTCCTACGAGCAGTACTTC
TRBV28	TRBJ2-1	-	-	CASSLVRRGEQFF	TGTGCCAGCAGTTTAGTCCGTCGGGGTGAGCAGTTCTTC
TRBV4-1	TRBJ2-7	-	-	CASSQDHGLLYEQYF	TGCGCCAGCAGCCAAGATCATGGACTTCTCTACGAGCAGTACTTC
TRBV5-1	TRBJ2-1	-	TRBD1	CASSLGTGLNEQFF	TGCGCCAGCAGCTTAGGGACAGGGCTCAATGAGCAGTTCTTC
TRBV27	TRBJ1-1	few	-	CASSKPGGEAFF	TGTGCCAGCAGTAAACCGGGGGGTGAAGCTTTCTTT
TRBV4-3	TRBJ2-7	once	TRBD2	CASSQDPAGTRAHEQYF	TGCGCCAGCAGCCAAGATCCCGCCGGGACTAGAGCCCACGAGCAGTACTTC
TRBV6-1	TRBJ1-4	-	-	CASSDYVGDKPFF	TGTGCCAGCAGTGATTATGTAGGGGATAAGCCGTTTTTT
TRBV28	TRBJ1-2	once	TRBD1	CASCREGANYGYTF	TGTGCCAGCTGCCGTGAGGGGGCAAACTATGGCTACACCTTC
TRBV9	TRBJ1-4	-	TRBD1	CASSVGQGVPSNEKLFF	TGTGCCAGCAGCGTAGGACAGGGGGTCCCCTCAAATGAAAAACTGTTTTTT
TRBV7-9	TRBJ2-2	-	-	CASTPLANTGELFF	TGTGCCAGCACCCCCCTAGCAAACACCGGGGAGCTGTTTTTT
TRBV2	TRBJ2-7	few	-	CASSRSGDSYEQYF	TGTGCCAGCAGTCGGTCAGGCGATTCCTACGAGCAGTACTTC
TRBV13	TRBJ2-1	-	TRBD2	CASSHGLAGAGNEQFF	TGTGCCAGCAGTCACGGACTAGCGGGAGCGGGAAATGAGCAGTTCTTC
TRBV19	TRBJ2-3	-	-	CASSIGRLGADTQYF	TGTGCCAGTAGTATCGGACGACTCGGCGCAGATACGCAGTATTTT
TRBV29-1	TRBJ1-2	-	-	CSVDEGRALNYGYTF	TGCAGCGTTGATGAAGGCAGGGCTCTTAACTATGGCTACACCTTC